The 6 T cell receptor beta chains given below trace back to one sample, sequenced in a study of OX40 agonist ivuxolimab in advanced cancers. The data were produced by immunoSEQ multiplex PCR, yet TCRdb's version contains in-frame clones alone and is incomplete. In the table there are roughly 26,000 clones, about nine tenths of which are singletons. Sequencing was performed on CD4+ or CD8+ T cells sorted from blood, taken in a trial of the OX40 agonist ivuxolimab. These receptors all come from an adult with an advanced solid tumor such as melanoma, head and neck, liver or kidney cancer.

The gene calls are TRBV7-6 and TRBJ2-1; tentatively, D is TRBD2 (6 bases). Germline V gives CDR1 SGHVS, CDR2 FNYEAQ. The length of the CDR3 is 16 residues. V dropped 6 bases and J dropped 3 bases, with 18 bases sitting between them. The DNA for the CDR3 is TGTGCCAGCAGTCTCATAGCGGATCCTAACTACAATGAGCAGTTCTTC. Its protein is CASSLIADPNYNEQFF.

The CDR3 loop reads CASSQVDRVMNTEAFF. CDR3 sequence (DNA): TGTGCCAGCAGCCAAGTGGACAGGGTAATGAACACTGAAGCTTTCTTT. V usage is TRBV14 and J usage is TRBJ1-1; 8 positions agree with TRBD1. Trimming took 1 base from V and 0 from J; bases not matched to a gene: 4. The germline V gene has CDR1 SGHDN and CDR2 FVKESK. CDR3 length: 16 residues. The complete variable domain, with remaining parts taken from reference TRBV14 and TRBJ1-1, reads EAGVTQFPSHSVIEKGQTVTLRCDPISGHDNLYWYRRVMGKEIKFLLHFVKESKQDESGMPNNRFLAERTGGTYSTLKVQPAELEDSGVYFCASSQVDRVMNTEAFFGQGTRLTVV.

The V call is TRBV11-3, the J call TRBJ2-1; D is uncertain. CDR1 and CDR2 from the germline V gene are SGHNT and YENEEA. This CDR3 region has 14 residues. Trimming removed 1 base from V and 0 bases from J, with 4 bases in between. The CDR3 DNA sequence: TGTGCCAGCAGCTTAGGGGGCTCCTACAATGAGCAGTTCTTC. Its protein is CASSLGGSYNEQFF.

DNA for the CDR3: TGTGCCAGCAGTTACTCGAACACTGAAGCTTTCTTT. The encoded protein is CASSYSNTEAFF. The V gene is TRBV6-6, the J gene TRBJ1-1; unclear D gene. V was pared by 0 bases and J by 1 base, with 0 bases between. CDR3 length: 12 residues. Germline CDR1 reads MNHNY; CDR2 reads SVGAGI (reference sequence).

The sample holds one count of this clone. CDR3 protein: CASSRGDIRQETQYF. The CDR3 coding sequence is TGTGCCAGCAGCAGGGGAGATATCAGACAAGAGACCCAGTACTTC. The V and J genes are TRBV7-9 and TRBJ2-5; either TRBD1 or TRBD2 may supply D (5 bases each). Germline CDR1 reads SEHNR; CDR2 reads FQNEAQ (reference sequence). This CDR3 comprises 15 residues. V gave up 5 bases and J gave up 2 bases, with 15 bases separating them.

This clone showed up just once. The CDR3 DNA follows: TGTGCCTGGAGTGTAGGGACTAGCGTTAAAGAAGATACGCAGTATTTT. This translates into CAWSVGTSVKEDTQYF. The genes are TRBV30 and TRBJ2-3; 10 bases match TRBD2. V gave up 0 bases and J gave up 5 bases; unmatched junction bases: 8. This CDR3 contains 16 residues. Germline loops: CDR1 GTSNPN, CDR2 SVGIG (reference sequence).